This T cell receptor beta chain originates from a study of cytomegalovirus exposure and HLA in healthy donors. The length of the CDR3 is 14 residues. Germline CDR1 reads SGHTA; CDR2 reads FQGNSA. Deletions cut 1 base from V and 0 bases from J, with 5 bases between. 60 Vbeta and 13 Jbeta primers were used in PCR. Only in-frame clones appear in the TCRdb table, and some are missing; sequencing was by immunoSEQ multiplex PCR. The sample holds 120,000 or so clones, 75% to 90% seen once. The gene calls are TRBV7-2 and TRBJ2-3; D perhaps matches TRBD2 (5 bases). The sequenced sample consisted of PBMCs. The clonotype originates from a man between 25 and 39 years old in good health and CMV-seropositive. The CDR3, as DNA: TGTGCCAGCAGCTTAGAGCGGAGCACAGATACGCAGTATTTT. This gives the protein CASSLERSTDTQYF.